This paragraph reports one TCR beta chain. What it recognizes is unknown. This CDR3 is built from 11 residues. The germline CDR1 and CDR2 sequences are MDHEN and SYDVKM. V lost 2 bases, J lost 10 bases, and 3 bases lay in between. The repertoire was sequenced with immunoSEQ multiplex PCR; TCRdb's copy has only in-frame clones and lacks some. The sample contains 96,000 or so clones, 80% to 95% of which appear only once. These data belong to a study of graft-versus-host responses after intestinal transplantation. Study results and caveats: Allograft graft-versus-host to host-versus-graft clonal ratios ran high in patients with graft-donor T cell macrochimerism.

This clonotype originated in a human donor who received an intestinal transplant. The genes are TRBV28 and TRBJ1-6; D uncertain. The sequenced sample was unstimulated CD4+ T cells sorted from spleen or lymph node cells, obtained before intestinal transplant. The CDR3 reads CASSLTSPLHF. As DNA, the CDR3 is TGTGCCAGCAGTTTAACATCACCCCTCCACTTT.